These 11 T cell receptor beta chains originate from one sample sequenced in a study of blood T cell repertoires in COVID-19. The protocol was immunoSEQ multiplex PCR, while the TCRdb copy is restricted to in-frame clones and leaves out a portion. This sample has 150,000 to 200,000 clones, with 65% to 85% found just once. What was sequenced was peripheral blood. The receptors here all came from a woman aged 30 to 39 with acute or convalescent COVID-19.

V and J are TRBV19 and TRBJ2-1; 10 nucleotides align to TRBD2. The germline V gene encodes CDR1 LNHDA and CDR2 SQIVND (reference sequence). V dropped 3 bases and J dropped 5; count of bases not matched to a gene: 10. The CDR3 extends over 17 amino acids. DNA for the CDR3: TGTGCCAGTAGTATTTGGTCTAGCGGGAGCCTCGACAATGAGCAGTTCTTC. The encoded protein is CASSIWSSGSLDNEQFF.

J is TRBJ2-7 and V is TRBV2, with TRBD1 as a possible D gene (6 bases). V lost 6 bases to trimming and J lost 7 bases, with 13 bases between them. Germline lookup yields CDR1 SNHLY and CDR2 FYNNEI. The CDR3 is 12 residues long. The CDR3: CASRGGQTEQYF. CDR3 DNA sequence: TGTGCCAGCAGAGGGGGACAAACGGAGCAGTACTTC.

This clone was seen a handful of times. The DNA of the CDR3 is TGCAGTGCTAGTACGGGAACTGCCAAAAACATTCAGTACTTC. Protein: CSASTGTAKNIQYF. The chain is built from TRBV20-1 and TRBJ2-4; D perhaps matches TRBD2 (5 bases). CDR3 size: 14 residues. The V and J ends lost 3 bases and 1 base respectively, with 10 bases between them. From germline, CDR1 is DFQATT and CDR2 SNEGSKA (reference sequence).

This clone was seen only a few times. The chain combines TRBV27 with TRBJ1-2; a possible D gene is TRBD1 (6 bases). The CDR3 is 12 residues long. CDR1 and CDR2 (germline): MNHEY, SMNVEV (reference sequence). Between the trimmed V and J ends, which lost 2 bases and 8 bases, there was a span of 9 bases. CDR3 amino acids: CASSLVGGGYTF. The CDR3 region has the DNA TGTGCCAGCAGTTTAGTTGGGGGCGGCTACACCTTC.

The V gene is TRBV5-1, the J gene TRBJ2-3, with TRBD2 matching over 13 bases. Germline V gene lookup returns CDR1 SGHRS and CDR2 YFSETQ. The CDR3 consists of 15 residues. Trimming took 5 bases from V and 4 from J; bases not matched to a gene: 4. For the CDR3, the DNA is TGCGCCAGCAGATGGACTAGCGGGGGTTCAGATACGCAGTATTTT. Translation: CASRWTSGGSDTQYF.

This chain connects TRBV28 to TRBJ1-5; TRBD1 might be the D (6 bases). The V end lost 4 bases, the J end lost 3 bases, and 10 bases lay between the germline ends. The length of the CDR3 is 14 residues. Germline-derived CDR1 and CDR2 are MDHEN and SYDVKM. The CDR3 coding sequence is TGTGCCAGCAGTTCCCAGGGGTACAATCAGCCCCAGCATTTT. Its protein is CASSSQGYNQPQHF.

The chain carries TRBV7-2 and TRBJ1-2, with D possibly TRBD1 on 5 matching bases. Trimming took off 4 bases at V and 8 bases at J, with 11 bases between the two ends. This CDR3 spans 12 amino acids. Per the germline V gene, CDR1 is SGHTA and CDR2 is FQGNSA. CDR3 sequence reads: CASSSGSGGYTF. CDR3 in DNA: TGTGCCAGCAGCTCCGGGTCAGGGGGCTACACCTTC.

This chain connects TRBV6-2 or TRBV6-3 to TRBJ2-7; TRBD1 might be the D (5 bases). V lost 4 bases and J 0 bases, leaving 16 bases between the germline ends. Germline CDR1 reads MNHEY; CDR2 reads SVGEGT. This CDR3 has 16 amino acids. The CDR3 nucleotides read TGTGCCAGCAGTTGGGTTAGGACACACCACTCCTACGAGCAGTACTTC. Translated: CASSWVRTHHSYEQYF.

This clone was seen only a few times. The gene calls are TRBV6-5 and TRBJ2-7; 13 bases agree with TRBD2. V lost 5 bases and J lost 7; bases outside the gene matches: 5. The CDR3 spans 14 residues. The germline V gene encodes CDR1 MNHEY and CDR2 SVGAGI. The DNA of the CDR3 is TGTGCCAGCAGTCCTGGACTAGCGGGAGTTGAGCAGTACTTC. Its translation: CASSPGLAGVEQYF.

The chain links TRBV29-1 to TRBJ2-7; TRBD2 agrees at 12 bases. The CDR3 has 16 residues. Germline V lookup: CDR1 SQVTM, CDR2 ANQGSEA. V was clipped by 2 bases and J by 2 bases; unmatched bases: 7. DNA of the CDR3: TGCAGCGTTGAACTGACTAGCGGGAGTTTAGCCTACGAGCAGTACTTC. This encodes CSVELTSGSLAYEQYF.

This sequence joins TRBV3-1 (or the pseudogene TRBV3-2) and TRBJ2-1, with TRBD2 as a possible D gene (5 bases). V gave up 1 base and J gave up 11 bases, with 12 bases separating them. The CDR3 sequence is 13 residues long. Germline assignment: CDR1 LGHDT and CDR2 YNNKEL (reference sequence). CDR3 DNA: TGTGCCAGCAGCCAAGTTGGCCGGGATAAGCAGTTCTTC. It translates to CASSQVGRDKQFF.